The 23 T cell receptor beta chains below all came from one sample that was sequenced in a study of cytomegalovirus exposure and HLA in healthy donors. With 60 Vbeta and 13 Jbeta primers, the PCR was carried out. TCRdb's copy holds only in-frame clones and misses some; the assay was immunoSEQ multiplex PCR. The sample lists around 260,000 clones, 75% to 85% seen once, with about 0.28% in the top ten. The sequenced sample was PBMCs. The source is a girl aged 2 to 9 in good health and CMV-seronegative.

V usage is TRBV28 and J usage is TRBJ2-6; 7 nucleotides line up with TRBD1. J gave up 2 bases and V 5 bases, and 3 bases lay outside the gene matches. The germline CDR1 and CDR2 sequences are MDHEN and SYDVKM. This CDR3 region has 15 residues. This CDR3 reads CASSPGQPGANVLTF. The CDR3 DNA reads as TGTGCCAGCAGTCCGGGACAGCCTGGGGCCAACGTCCTGACTTTC.

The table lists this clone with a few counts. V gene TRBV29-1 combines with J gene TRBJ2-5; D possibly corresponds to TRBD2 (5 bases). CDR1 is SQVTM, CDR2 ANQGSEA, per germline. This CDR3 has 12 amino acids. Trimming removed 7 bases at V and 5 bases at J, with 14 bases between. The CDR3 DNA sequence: TGCAGCGCCGACAACTGGAGGGAGACCCAGTACTTC. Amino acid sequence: CSADNWRETQYF.

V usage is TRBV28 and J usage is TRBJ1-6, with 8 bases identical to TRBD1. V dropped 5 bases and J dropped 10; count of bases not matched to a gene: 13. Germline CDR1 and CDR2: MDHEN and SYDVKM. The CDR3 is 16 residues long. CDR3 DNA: TGTGCCAGCAGTCCAGACCCACAGGGGGTTCAATCACCCCTCCACTTT. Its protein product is CASSPDPQGVQSPLHF.

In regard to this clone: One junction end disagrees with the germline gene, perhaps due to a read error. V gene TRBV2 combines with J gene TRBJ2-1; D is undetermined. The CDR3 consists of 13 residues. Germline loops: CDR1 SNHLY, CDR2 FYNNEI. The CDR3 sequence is CVSEPLVDNEQFF. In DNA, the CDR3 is TGTGTCAGCGAACCCTTAGTTGACAATGAGCAGTTCTTC. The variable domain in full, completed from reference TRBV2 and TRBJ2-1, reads EPEVTQTPSHQVTQMGQEVILRCVPISNHLYFYWYRQILGQKVEFLVSFYNNEISEKSEIFDDQFSVERPDGSNFTLKIRSTKLEDSAMYFCVSEPLVDNEQFFGPGTRLTVL.

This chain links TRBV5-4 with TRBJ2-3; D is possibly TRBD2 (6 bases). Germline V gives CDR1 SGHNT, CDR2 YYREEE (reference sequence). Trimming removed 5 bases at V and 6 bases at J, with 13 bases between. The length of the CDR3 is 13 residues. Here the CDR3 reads CASRFGGMDTQYF. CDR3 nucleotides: TGTGCCAGCAGGTTTGGGGGGATGGATACGCAGTATTTT.

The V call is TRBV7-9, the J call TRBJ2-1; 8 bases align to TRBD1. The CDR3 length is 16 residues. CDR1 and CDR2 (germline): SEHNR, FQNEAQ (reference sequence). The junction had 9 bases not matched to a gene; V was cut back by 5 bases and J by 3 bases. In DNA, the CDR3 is TGTGCCAGCAGCACTCTGGGACAGGCTAACTACAATGAGCAGTTCTTC. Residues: CASSTLGQANYNEQFF.

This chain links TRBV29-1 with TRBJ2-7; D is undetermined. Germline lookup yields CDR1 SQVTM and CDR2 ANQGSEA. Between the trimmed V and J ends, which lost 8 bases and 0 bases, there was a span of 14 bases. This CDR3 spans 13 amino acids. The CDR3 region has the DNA TGCAGCATAAGCGTGGCAGACTCCTACGAGCAGTACTTC. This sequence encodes CSISVADSYEQYF.

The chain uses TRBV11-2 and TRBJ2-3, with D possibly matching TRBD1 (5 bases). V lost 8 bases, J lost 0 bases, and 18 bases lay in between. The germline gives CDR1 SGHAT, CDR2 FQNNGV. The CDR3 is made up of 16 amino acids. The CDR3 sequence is CASGPSTATSTDTQYF. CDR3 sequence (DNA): TGTGCCAGCGGGCCGTCGACAGCTACTAGCACAGATACGCAGTATTTT.

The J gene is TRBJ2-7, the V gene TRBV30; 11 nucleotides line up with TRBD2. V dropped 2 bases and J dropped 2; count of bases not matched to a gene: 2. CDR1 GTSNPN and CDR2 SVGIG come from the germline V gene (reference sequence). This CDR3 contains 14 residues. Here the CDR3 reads CAWSIAGGPYEQYF. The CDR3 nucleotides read TGTGCCTGGAGTATAGCGGGAGGGCCCTACGAGCAGTACTTC.

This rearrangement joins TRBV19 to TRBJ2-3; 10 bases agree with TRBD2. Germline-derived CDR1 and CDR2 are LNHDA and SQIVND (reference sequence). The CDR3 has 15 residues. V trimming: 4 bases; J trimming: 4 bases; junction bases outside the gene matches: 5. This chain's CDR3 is CASSRWTSGADTQYF. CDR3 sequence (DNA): TGTGCCAGTAGTAGATGGACTAGCGGCGCAGATACGCAGTATTTT.

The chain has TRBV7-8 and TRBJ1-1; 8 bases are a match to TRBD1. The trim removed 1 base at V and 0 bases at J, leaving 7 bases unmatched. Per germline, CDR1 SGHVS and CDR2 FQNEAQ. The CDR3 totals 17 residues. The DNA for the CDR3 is TGTGCCAGCAGCTTAGGAGCCGGCAGGGGGCTGAACACTGAAGCTTTCTTT. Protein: CASSLGAGRGLNTEAFF.

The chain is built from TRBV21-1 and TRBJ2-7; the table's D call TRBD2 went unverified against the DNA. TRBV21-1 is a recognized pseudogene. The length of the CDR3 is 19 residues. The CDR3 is CASSDLTSGRASSSYEQYF. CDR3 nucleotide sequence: TGTGCCAGCAGCGACCTGACTAGCGGGAGGGCCTCGAGCTCCTACGAGCAGTACTTC.

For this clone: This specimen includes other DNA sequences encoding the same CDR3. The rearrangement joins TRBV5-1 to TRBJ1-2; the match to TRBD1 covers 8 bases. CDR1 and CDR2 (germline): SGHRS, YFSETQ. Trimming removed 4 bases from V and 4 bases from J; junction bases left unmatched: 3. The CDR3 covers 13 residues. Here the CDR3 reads CASSEGTGYGYTF. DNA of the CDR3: TGCGCCAGCAGCGAGGGGACAGGCTATGGCTACACCTTC.

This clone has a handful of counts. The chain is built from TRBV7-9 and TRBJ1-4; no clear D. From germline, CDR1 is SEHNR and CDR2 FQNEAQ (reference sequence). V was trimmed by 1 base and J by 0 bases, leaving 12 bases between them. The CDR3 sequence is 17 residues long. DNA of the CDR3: TGTGCCAGCAGCTTAGGCCTCAAACTTGCAACTAATGAAAAACTGTTTTTT. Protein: CASSLGLKLATNEKLFF.

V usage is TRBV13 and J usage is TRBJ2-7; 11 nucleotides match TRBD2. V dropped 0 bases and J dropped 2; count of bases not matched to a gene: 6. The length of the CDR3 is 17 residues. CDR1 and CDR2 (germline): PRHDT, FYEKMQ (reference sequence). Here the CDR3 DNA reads TGTGCCAGCAGCTTAGGTTTACTAGCGGGAGAGGCCTACGAGCAGTACTTC. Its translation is CASSLGLLAGEAYEQYF.

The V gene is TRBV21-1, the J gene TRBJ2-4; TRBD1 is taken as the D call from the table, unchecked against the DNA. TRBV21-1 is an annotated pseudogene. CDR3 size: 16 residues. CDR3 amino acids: CASNLRAGEPKNIQYF. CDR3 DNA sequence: TGTGCCAGCAATCTTCGGGCAGGGGAACCCAAAAACATTCAGTACTTC.

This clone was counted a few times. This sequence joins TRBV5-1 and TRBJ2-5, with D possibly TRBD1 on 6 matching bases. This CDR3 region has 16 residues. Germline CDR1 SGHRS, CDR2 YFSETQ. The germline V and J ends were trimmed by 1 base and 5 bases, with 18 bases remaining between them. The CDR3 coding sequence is TGCGCCAGCAGCTTGCCGATTAGACAGGTTAAGGAGACCCAGTACTTC. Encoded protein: CASSLPIRQVKETQYF.

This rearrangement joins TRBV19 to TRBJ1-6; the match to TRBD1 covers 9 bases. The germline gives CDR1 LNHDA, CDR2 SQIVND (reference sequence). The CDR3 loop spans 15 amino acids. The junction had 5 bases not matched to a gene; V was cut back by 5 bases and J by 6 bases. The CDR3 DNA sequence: TGTGCCAGTAGTTTCAAGACAGGGGGTAATTCACCCCTCCACTTT. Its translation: CASSFKTGGNSPLHF.

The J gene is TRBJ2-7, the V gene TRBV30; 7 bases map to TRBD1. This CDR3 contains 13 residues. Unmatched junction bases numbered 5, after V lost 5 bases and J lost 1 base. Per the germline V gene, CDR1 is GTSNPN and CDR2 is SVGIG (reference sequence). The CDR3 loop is CAWDREWSYEQYF. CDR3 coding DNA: TGTGCCTGGGACAGGGAATGGTCCTACGAGCAGTACTTC.

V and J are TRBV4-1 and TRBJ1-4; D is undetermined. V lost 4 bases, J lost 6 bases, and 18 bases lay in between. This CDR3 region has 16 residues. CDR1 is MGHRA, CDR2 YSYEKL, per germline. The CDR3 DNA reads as TGCGCCAGCAGCCGCGAGGAGAACCCGGACTATGAAAAACTGTTTTTT. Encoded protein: CASSREENPDYEKLFF.

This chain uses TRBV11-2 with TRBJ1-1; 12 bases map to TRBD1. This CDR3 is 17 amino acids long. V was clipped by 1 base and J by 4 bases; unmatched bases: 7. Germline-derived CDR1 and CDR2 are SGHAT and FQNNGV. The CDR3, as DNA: TGTGCCAGCAGCTTAGGGGGACAGGGGGCGGTTTTCACTGAAGCTTTCTTT. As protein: CASSLGGQGAVFTEAFF.

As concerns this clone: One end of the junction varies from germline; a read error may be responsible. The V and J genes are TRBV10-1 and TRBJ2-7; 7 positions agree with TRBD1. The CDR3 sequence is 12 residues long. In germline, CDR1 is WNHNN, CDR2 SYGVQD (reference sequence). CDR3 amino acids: CASRRGRGFFCF. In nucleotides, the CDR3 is TGCGCCAGCAGGCGCGGCAGGGGGTTTTTTTGCTTC.

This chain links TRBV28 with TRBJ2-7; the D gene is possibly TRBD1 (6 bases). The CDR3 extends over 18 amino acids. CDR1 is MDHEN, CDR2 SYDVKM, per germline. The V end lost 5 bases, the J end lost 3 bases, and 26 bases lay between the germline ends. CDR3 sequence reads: CASSPNKWGPQPHYEQYF. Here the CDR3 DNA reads TGTGCCAGCAGTCCCAATAAGTGGGGGCCTCAACCTCACTACGAGCAGTACTTC. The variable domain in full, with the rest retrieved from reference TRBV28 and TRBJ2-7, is DVKVTQSSRYLVKRTGEKVFLECVQDMDHENMFWYRQDPGLGLRLIYFSYDVKMKEKGDIPEGYSVSREKKERFSLILESASTNQTSMYLCASSPNKWGPQPHYEQYFGPGTRLTVT.